This paragraph reports one T cell receptor (beta chain). These data come from a study of technical replicates of blood from a handful of donors. Some clones are missing from TCRdb's copy, which holds only in-frame ones; the method was immunoSEQ multiplex PCR. The sample contains tens of thousands of clones, 70% to 90% of which appear only once. The sample taken for sequencing was PBMCs. This sequence originates from a human donor in good health. Some clones in this sample may be carry-over from other donors' samples.

In DNA form, the CDR3 reads TGTGCCAGCAGCTTAGGGAGACAGGAGTACAATCAGCCCCAGCATTTT. This gives the protein CASSLGRQEYNQPQHF. This sequence joins TRBV7-8 and TRBJ1-5; a weak D match, TRBD1 (6 bases). Trimming cost V 1 base and J 3 bases, with 13 bases left between them. This CDR3 region has 16 residues. Germline V gene data show CDR1 as SGHVS and CDR2 as FQNEAQ.